Below are 6 T cell receptor beta chains sequenced from a single sample in a study of T cells expressing NK-cell markers. TCRdb reprocessed the 5' RACE reads; each CDR3 protein has one entry and no DNA is given. Its listing shows fewer than 300,000 distinct CDR3 sequences. Sequencing was done on a sample of blood T cells: a sorted CD56 or NKG2C T cell subset, CD4+ or CD8+ T cells, or bulk PBMC T cells (not recorded which). The receptors here all came from a woman aged 18 to 75 in good health.

This rearrangement joins TRBV6-1 to TRBJ1-6; checking the TCRdb D call of TRBD1 is not possible without DNA. Germline lookup yields CDR1 MNHNS and CDR2 SASEGT. The length of the CDR3 is 16 residues. This chain's CDR3 is CASSRSGQGTNSPLHF.

The chain employs TRBV20-1 and TRBJ2-3. Germline CDR1 DFQATT, CDR2 SNEGSKA (reference sequence). CDR3 size: 13 residues. The CDR3 here is CSARDRLWGAEYF.

The chain couples TRBV9 to TRBJ2-5; without DNA, the TCRdb call of TRBD1 cannot be checked. Germline V CDR1 and CDR2: SGDLS, YYNGEE. The CDR3 length is 14 residues. The CDR3 sequence is CASSVGGQWGTQYF.

The V call is TRBV12-3 or TRBV12-4, the J call TRBJ1-1. The CDR3 length is 11 residues. The CDR3 loop reads CASTQNTEAFF.

The rearrangement joins TRBV12-3 or TRBV12-4 to TRBJ2-7; TCRdb gives TRBD1 as the D gene, but with no DNA this cannot be confirmed. CDR3 size: 13 residues. CDR3 sequence: CASTPGTYYEQYF.

The V gene is TRBV6-1, the J gene TRBJ1-1; no DNA is available, so the TRBD1 call from TCRdb remains unchecked. The CDR3 sequence is 15 residues long. The germline CDR1 and CDR2 sequences are MNHNS and SASEGT. This CDR3 reads CASILTGQGARKAFF.